These T cell receptor beta chains were read from a single sample in a study of blood T cell repertoires in COVID-19. Sequenced by immunoSEQ multiplex PCR; TCRdb stores in-frame clones only, minus some. The sample gives fewer than 200,000 clones, around 82% of which show up once; 3.6% is in the top ten. The specimen was PBMCs or T cells enriched from blood (not recorded which). The receptors here all came from a woman aged 45-59 years in a cohort exposed to, infected with or recovered from COVID-19 (not recorded which). Each CDR3 is given with its conserved first and last residue. A D gene is named only where the DNA matches it firmly. Not every row has a clone size; where given, it reads once, few, many or a size class.

v_call	d_call	j_call	clone_size	cdr3_aa	cdr3_nt
TRBV6-5	TRBD1	TRBJ2-5	-	CASTQGAGWETQYF	TGTGCCAGCACCCAGGGGGCGGGCTGGGAGACCCAGTACTTC
TRBV12-5	TRBD2	TRBJ2-1	-	CASGLGLAGRGEQFF	TGTGCTAGTGGTTTGGGACTAGCGGGAAGGGGGGAGCAGTTCTTC
TRBV6-5	TRBD1	TRBJ1-2	-	CASSRTGTGLYGYTF	TGTGCCAGCAGCCGGACCGGGACAGGGCTCTATGGCTACACCTTC
TRBV7-9	-	TRBJ2-7	-	CASSLEYGGRPYEQYF	TGTGCCAGCAGCTTAGAATACGGGGGGCGCCCCTACGAGCAGTACTTC
TRBV12-3/TRBV12-4	TRBD1	TRBJ1-2	-	CASNTGAGGGYTF	TGTGCCAGCAATACAGGGGCAGGTGGAGGCTACACCTTC
TRBV6-5	-	TRBJ2-2	-	CASSFTGSGELFF	TGTGCCAGCAGTTTCACAGGGTCCGGGGAGCTGTTTTTT
TRBV7-9	TRBD2	TRBJ2-5	-	CASSPGTSGVQETQYF	TGTGCCAGCAGCCCCGGGACTAGCGGGGTACAAGAGACCCAGTACTTC
TRBV7-9	TRBD1	TRBJ1-2	-	CASSRRRDRGDYGYTF	TGTGCCAGCAGCAGGCGACGGGACAGGGGGGACTATGGCTACACCTTC
TRBV28	TRBD2	TRBJ2-3	-	CASSSPREGTYTDTQYF	TGTGCCAGCAGTTCCCCCCGGGAGGGAACTTACACAGATACGCAGTATTTT
TRBV5-6	-	TRBJ2-7	-	CASSLGRLYEQYF	TGTGCCAGCAGCTTGGGCAGGTTGTACGAGCAGTACTTC
TRBV7-2	TRBD1	TRBJ2-7	-	CASSLDSGQGREQYF	TGTGCCAGCAGCTTAGATTCCGGACAGGGTCGCGAGCAGTACTTC
TRBV7-6	TRBD1	TRBJ2-5	once	CASSRQGAARETQYF	TGTGCCAGCAGCCGACAGGGGGCAGCTCGAGAGACCCAGTACTTC
TRBV30	TRBD2	TRBJ2-1	-	CAWESGGANEQFF	TGTGCCTGGGAGAGCGGGGGGGCAAATGAGCAGTTCTTC
TRBV7-3	-	TRBJ2-7	-	CASKDSPTYEQYF	TGTGCCAGCAAGGACAGTCCGACCTACGAGCAGTACTTC
TRBV10-1	-	TRBJ2-5	once	CASSAGVQETQYF	TGCGCCAGCAGCGCCGGAGTACAAGAGACCCAGTACTTC
TRBV27	-	TRBJ1-1	-	CASSHIENTEAFF	TGTGCCAGCAGTCATATAGAAAACACTGAAGCTTTCTTT
TRBV5-1	-	TRBJ1-1	-	CASSLDSLNTEAFF	TGCGCCAGCAGCTTGGACTCCTTGAACACTGAAGCTTTCTTT
TRBV7-2	-	TRBJ1-5	-	CASSLVHGSGQPQHF	TGTGCCAGCAGCTTAGTGCACGGGTCCGGGCAGCCCCAGCATTTT
TRBV19	TRBD2	TRBJ2-5	-	CASSIGISRGSQETQYF	TGTGCCAGTAGTATTGGGATCTCGCGGGGGTCTCAAGAGACCCAGTACTTC
TRBV6-4	-	TRBJ1-6	-	CASRTSTIGDSPLHF	TGTGCCAGCAGAACCTCGACAATAGGCGATTCACCCCTCCACTTT
TRBV11-3	-	TRBJ1-6	-	CASSRDSLGSPLHF	TGTGCCAGCAGCCGCGACAGCTTGGGGTCACCCCTCCACTTT
TRBV9	TRBD2	TRBJ2-3	-	CASSLGLAGIGTQYF	TGTGCCAGCAGCCTGGGACTAGCGGGTATAGGTACGCAGTATTTT
TRBV19	-	TRBJ2-5	-	CASSIEPAQGQETQYF	TGTGCCAGTAGTATAGAGCCAGCCCAGGGGCAAGAGACCCAGTACTTC
TRBV5-4	-	TRBJ1-4	-	CASSADTSSEKLFF	TGTGCCAGCAGCGCCGACACGAGCAGTGAAAAACTGTTTTTT
TRBV5-4	-	TRBJ1-5	-	CASSLGRSSNQPQHF	TGTGCCAGCAGCTTGGGACGGAGTAGCAATCAGCCCCAGCATTTT
TRBV9	-	TRBJ2-7	once	CASSVAGGQNSFYEQYF	TGTGCCAGCAGCGTAGCGGGGGGACAAAATTCGTTCTACGAGCAGTACTTC
TRBV2	-	TRBJ2-5	-	CASGLNGVEETQYF	TGTGCCAGCGGCTTGAACGGGGTTGAAGAGACCCAGTACTTC
TRBV27	TRBD2	TRBJ2-7	-	CASRLGGGSYEQYF	TGTGCCAGCAGACTTGGGGGGGGGAGTTACGAGCAGTACTTC
TRBV19	-	TRBJ1-1	-	CASSVADDMNTEAFF	TGTGCCAGTAGTGTCGCTGACGACATGAACACTGAAGCTTTCTTT